Shown below are 24 T cell receptor beta chains from a single sample sequenced in a study of blood T cells in healthy people across ages. A second PCR, run for about 7 to 11 cycles, used a sample-barcoded 5' primer plus a J-beta primer mix. TCRdb fed the 5' RACE reads into MiXCR, producing one record per CDR3 protein. Of about 830,000 distinct CDR3 sequences in the sample, roughly 64% were seen once. The sample consisted of blood. These receptors all come from a man under 40 in good health.

This chain connects TRBV10-3 to TRBJ1-1; 7 nucleotides match TRBD1. With 6 bases clipped from V and 4 bases from J, the junction kept 5 bases outside the gene matches. Looked up from germline, CDR1 is ENHRY and CDR2 is SYGVKD. The CDR3 is made up of 13 amino acids. CDR3 residues: CAIRGTDGTEAFF. The CDR3 bases are TGTGCCATCAGGGGGACAGATGGCACTGAAGCTTTCTTT.

This clonotype was observed a few times. This sequence joins TRBV20-1 and TRBJ1-2; a possible D gene is TRBD1 (5 bases). Germline CDR1 DFQATT, CDR2 SNEGSKA (reference sequence). Trimming removed 6 bases at V and 9 bases at J, with 17 bases between. The CDR3 is 12 residues long. The CDR3 nucleotides are TGCAGTGCCACGGGACTGGGGGGAAGCTACACCTTC. It codes for CSATGLGGSYTF.

The chain couples TRBV6-5 to TRBJ2-3, with 9 bases lining up with TRBD2. The CDR3 contains 16 residues. CDR1 and CDR2 from the germline V gene are MNHEY and SVGAGI. After removal of 5 bases from V and 2 bases from J, the junction contained 8 bases not matched to a gene. CDR3 in amino acids: CASSTLTSGITDTQYF. CDR3 coding DNA: TGTGCCAGCAGTACCCTGACTAGCGGCATCACAGATACGCAGTATTTT.

This clonotype was observed a few times. This chain joins TRBV6-6 and TRBJ2-3, with a possible D match to TRBD1 (6 bases). Germline V gene sequence: CDR1 MNHNY, CDR2 SVGAGI (reference sequence). This CDR3 contains 14 residues. Trimming left V 1 base short and J 3 bases short, with 8 bases between. This CDR3 is CASSYLQGTDTQYF. As DNA, the CDR3 is TGTGCCAGCAGTTACTTACAGGGAACAGATACGCAGTATTTT.

This clonotype was seen only a few times. This chain connects TRBV5-1 to TRBJ1-2; D gene ambiguous. The CDR3 has 12 residues. Germline CDR1 SGHRS, CDR2 YFSETQ. Trimming stripped 4 bases from V and 4 bases from J, with 8 bases between. This CDR3 is CASSEGLYGYTF. CDR3 DNA sequence: TGCGCCAGCAGCGAAGGACTCTATGGCTACACCTTC.

The genes are TRBV20-1 and TRBJ2-7; 9 nucleotides line up with TRBD2. Per germline, CDR1 DFQATT and CDR2 SNEGSKA (reference sequence). CDR3 length: 15 residues. V trimming: 3 bases; J trimming: 10 bases; junction bases outside the gene matches: 16. In nucleotides, the CDR3 is TGCAGTGCTAGTAGCGTCACGGGCGGGGGGGATACCCAGTACTTC. It specifies CSASSVTGGGDTQYF.

This clonotype appeared a few times. This chain links TRBV12-3 or TRBV12-4 with TRBJ1-5, with 8 bases fitting TRBD1. The trim removed 3 bases at V and 2 bases at J, leaving 0 bases unmatched. The CDR3 runs to 14 residues. The CDR3 reads CASSLTGGNQPQHF. The CDR3, as DNA: TGTGCCAGCAGTTTGACAGGGGGCAATCAGCCCCAGCATTTT.

This rearrangement joins TRBV28 to TRBJ2-3; D perhaps matches TRBD2 (7 bases). V gave up 7 bases and J gave up 5 bases, with 25 bases separating them. CDR1 and CDR2 (germline): MDHEN, SYDVKM. The CDR3 runs to 17 residues. The CDR3 DNA reads as TGTGCCAGCACTTCTCCCGATGGGGGGGGCGCGGGAGATACGCAGTATTTT. Encoded protein: CASTSPDGGGAGDTQYF.

The chain combines TRBV29-1 with TRBJ2-2, with 8 bases aligning to TRBD2. Germline CDR1 and CDR2: SQVTM and ANQGSEA. The junction had 16 bases not matched to a gene; V was cut back by 5 bases and J by 5 bases. The CDR3 runs to 17 residues. The CDR3 reads CSVLPQTSAQRTGELFF. CDR3 nucleotide sequence: TGCAGCGTTCTTCCCCAGACTAGCGCTCAGAGGACCGGGGAGCTGTTTTTT.

Concerning this clonotype: Mismatch with germline at one junction end may stem from a read error. The rearrangement uses TRBV9 and TRBJ2-1; maybe TRBD1 (6 bases). CDR1 and CDR2 (germline): SGDLS, YYNGEE. The CDR3 sequence is 14 residues long. CDR3 in amino acids: CASSVTTGHNGQFF. The CDR3 DNA follows: TGTGCCAGCAGCGTCACGACAGGCCACAATGGGCAGTTCTTC.

The CDR3 DNA follows: TGTGCCAGCAGCTTCAGACCCGACGGGCATTTTCTGGCTTTCTTT. It yields the protein CASSFRPDGHFLAFF. The V and J genes are TRBV5-8 and TRBJ1-1; D is ambiguous. Trimming stripped 2 bases from V and 11 bases from J, with 22 bases between. CDR3 size: 15 residues. The germline V gene has CDR1 SGHTS and CDR2 YDEGEE.

In its sample, this clonotype was seen a few times. This chain joins TRBV29-1 and TRBJ2-3; 10 bases match TRBD2. CDR3 length: 17 residues. Germline CDR1 is SQVTM and CDR2 is ANQGSEA. V trimming: 8 bases; J trimming: 0 bases; junction bases outside the gene matches: 14. DNA of the CDR3: TGCAGCACATCAAGCGGGAGGGTGGCGACTAGCACAGATACGCAGTATTTT. This gives the protein CSTSSGRVATSTDTQYF.

V gene TRBV7-2 combines with J gene TRBJ2-1; TRBD2 agrees at 7 bases. The CDR3 runs 14 residues. Germline CDR1 SGHTA, CDR2 FQGNSA. Trimming took 5 bases from V and 10 from J; bases not matched to a gene: 11. CDR3 DNA sequence: TGTGCCAGCAGCCTAAACGGGGGGTCGAGCGAGCAGTTCTTC. This translates into CASSLNGGSSEQFF.

This clonotype has only a few counts. The chain has TRBV27 and TRBJ2-1; D unclear. V lost 3 bases to trimming and J lost 9 bases, with 9 bases between them. In germline, CDR1 is MNHEY, CDR2 SMNVEV (reference sequence). The CDR3 is 12 residues long. CDR3 residues: CASSLSGREQFF. CDR3 DNA: TGTGCCAGCAGTTTGAGTGGGCGTGAGCAGTTCTTC.

The CDR3 DNA follows: TGCAGTGCTAGTAGGTTTGAACTAGCGGGAGGGGATGAGCAGTTCTTC. This codes for CSASRFELAGGDEQFF. The chain links TRBV20-1 to TRBJ2-1; 13 bases line up with TRBD2. V lost 3 bases and J lost 8; bases outside the gene matches: 10. The germline CDR1 and CDR2 sequences are DFQATT and SNEGSKA (reference sequence). The CDR3 consists of 16 residues.

The rearrangement joins TRBV2 to TRBJ2-7; D is perhaps TRBD1 (6 bases). The CDR3 covers 13 residues. V was pared by 6 bases and J by 5 bases, with 14 bases between. Germline-derived CDR1 and CDR2 are SNHLY and FYNNEI. CDR3: CASRGASINEQYF. The CDR3 DNA reads TGTGCCAGCAGGGGGGCTAGTATCAACGAGCAGTACTTC.

The genes are TRBV4-2 and TRBJ2-3, with TRBD2 matching over 11 bases. The germline gives CDR1 LGHNA, CDR2 YNFKEQ. With 2 bases clipped from V and 3 bases from J, the junction kept 10 bases outside the gene matches. The CDR3 sequence is 18 residues long. The CDR3 sequence is CASSQRLVAGGRTDTQYF. As DNA, the CDR3 is TGTGCCAGCAGCCAACGGTTGGTAGCGGGGGGGCGAACAGATACGCAGTATTTT.

There are a few counts of this clonotype. This sequence joins TRBV5-1 and TRBJ2-3, with TRBD1 matching 8 bases. CDR1 is SGHRS and CDR2 is YFSETQ in the germline V gene. The CDR3 loop spans 15 amino acids. V lost 0 bases and J lost 4; bases outside the gene matches: 4. Here the CDR3 reads CASSLEAGGADTQYF. The CDR3 DNA follows: TGCGCCAGCAGCTTGGAGGCAGGGGGCGCAGATACGCAGTATTTT.

The gene calls are TRBV10-3 and TRBJ2-1, with no clear D. The CDR3 has 12 residues. Germline V gene data show CDR1 as ENHRY and CDR2 as SYGVKD. V shed 4 bases and J shed 4 bases, with 5 bases lying between them. The CDR3 region is CAISGSYNEQFF. The CDR3 DNA reads TGTGCCATCAGTGGGTCATACAATGAGCAGTTCTTC.

This chain connects TRBV7-9 to TRBJ2-7; the match to TRBD2 covers 8 bases. The CDR3 sequence is 16 residues long. Germline values: CDR1 SEHNR, CDR2 FQNEAQ (reference sequence). The J segment lost 7 bases and the V segment lost 4 bases, leaving 15 bases of the junction unmatched. CDR3 sequence (DNA): TGTGCCAGCAGCTCCGCCAGACGAGCGGGAGCAAAAGAGCAGTACTTC. It yields the protein CASSSARRAGAKEQYF.

This chain links TRBV29-1 with TRBJ2-4; perhaps TRBD1 as D (5 bases). The end of the DNA is better explained by TRBJ2-5, so the J call may be wrong. Germline CDR1 is SQVTM and CDR2 is ANQGSEA. The CDR3 contains 13 residues. Here the CDR3 DNA reads TGCAGCGTTGATATGCAGGGACAAGAGACCCAGTACTTC. Residues: CSVDMQGQETQYF.

This chain connects TRBV29-1 to TRBJ2-3; D remains ambiguous. The CDR3 is made up of 15 amino acids. Germline V gene lookup returns CDR1 SQVTM and CDR2 ANQGSEA. V lost 4 bases and J lost 0, with 14 bases in between. The CDR3 sequence is CSVALVASSTDTQYF. The DNA for the CDR3 is TGCAGCGTTGCCTTGGTAGCCTCTAGCACAGATACGCAGTATTTT.

This clonotype has only one observation. Germline is not matched at one junction end, which may reflect a read error. J is TRBJ2-5 and V is TRBV28, with TRBD2 matching over 13 bases. The J call may be wrong; the DNA end is better matched by TRBJ2-7. The germline V gene has CDR1 MDHEN and CDR2 SYDVKM. This CDR3 contains 15 residues. The CDR3 DNA reads TGTGCCGGCAGCCGGGGACTAGCGGGATCCTACGAGCAGTACTTC. This encodes CAGSRGLAGSYEQYF.

The CDR3 DNA follows: TGCAGTGCCTCTTCTAGCGGAGCCCATCTCACAGATACGCAGTATTTT. Translating gives CSASSSGAHLTDTQYF. This chain joins TRBV20-1 and TRBJ2-3; the match to TRBD2 covers 7 bases. J lost 2 bases, V lost 6 bases, and 14 bases had no gene match. CDR1 is DFQATT and CDR2 is SNEGSKA in the germline V gene (reference sequence). This CDR3 region has 16 residues.